Many counts were recorded for the clone carrying this TCR beta chain. The sample is drawn from a study of blood T cell repertoires in COVID-19. Across the study: COVID-19 samples collected from the United States, Italy and Spain covered acute and convalescent phases. Nucleic acid was either cDNA or gDNA, and it came from T cells, B-cell-depleted T cells, or PBMCs.

The study recruited people aged roughly 18 to 100 years across roughly 23 US areas. Recovered status in Cohort 3 required two negative PCRs, clearance, or symptom resolution. This CDR3 is 18 amino acids long. The trim removed 5 bases at V and 1 base at J, leaving 12 bases unmatched. Germline values: CDR1 MNHNY, CDR2 SVGAGI (reference sequence). Method: immunoSEQ multiplex PCR; TCRdb's copy keeps in-frame clones and lacks some. The sample carries approximately 200,000 clones, roughly 84% recorded once. The material sequenced was PBMCs or T cells enriched from blood (not recorded which). This TCR derives from a man aged 35 to 55 who had recovered from COVID-19. The chain has TRBV6-6 and TRBJ2-4; TRBD2 aligns across 9 bases. The CDR3 reads CASSRRDSGGGAKNIQYF. The CDR3 DNA sequence: TGTGCCAGCAGTCGGCGGGATAGCGGGGGTGGGGCCAAAAACATTCAGTACTTC.